A selection of T cell receptor beta chains follows, all from one sample in a study of blood T cell repertoires in COVID-19. Method: immunoSEQ multiplex PCR; TCRdb's copy keeps in-frame clones and lacks some. The sample carries around 250,000 clones, approximately 91% recorded once. The material sequenced was PBMCs or T cells enriched from blood (not recorded which). The receptors originated from a human donor in a cohort exposed to, infected with or recovered from COVID-19 (not recorded which). The donor label of this sample is uncertain. The CDR3 runs from the conserved cysteine through the conserved F or W. Each record gives: J gene, V gene, CDR3 protein.

TRBJ1-3 TRBV4-1 CASSQLTVQGNTIYF
TRBJ1-2 TRBV5-1 CASSPPGQRNYGYTF
TRBJ2-3 TRBV29-1 CSVVSWEAGGYTDTQYF
TRBJ1-4 TRBV5-6 CASSLATGKGEKLFF
TRBJ2-7 TRBV6-2/TRBV6-3 CASSLGQGFHEQYF
TRBJ1-1 TRBV27 CASSFIGSTEAFF
TRBJ2-1 TRBV30 CAWSGLQAGGPFSYNEQFF
TRBJ2-7 TRBV6-5 CASSYTHGTPYEQYF
TRBJ2-3 TRBV2 CASSELGTASTDTQYF
TRBJ1-2 TRBV7-2 CASSLRGGGENYGYTF
TRBJ2-1 TRBV11-2 CASSTGPSSSNEQFF
TRBJ1-2 TRBV2 CASSEGLINYGYTF
TRBJ1-1 TRBV19 CASSNRQGRTEAFF
TRBJ1-1 TRBV11-2 CASSRITGGATEAFF
TRBJ1-6 TRBV15 CATSGKTTAYNSPLHF
TRBJ2-1 TRBV11-1 CASSWTSGGKNEQFF
TRBJ1-1 TRBV5-6 CASSAVTGGDTEAFF